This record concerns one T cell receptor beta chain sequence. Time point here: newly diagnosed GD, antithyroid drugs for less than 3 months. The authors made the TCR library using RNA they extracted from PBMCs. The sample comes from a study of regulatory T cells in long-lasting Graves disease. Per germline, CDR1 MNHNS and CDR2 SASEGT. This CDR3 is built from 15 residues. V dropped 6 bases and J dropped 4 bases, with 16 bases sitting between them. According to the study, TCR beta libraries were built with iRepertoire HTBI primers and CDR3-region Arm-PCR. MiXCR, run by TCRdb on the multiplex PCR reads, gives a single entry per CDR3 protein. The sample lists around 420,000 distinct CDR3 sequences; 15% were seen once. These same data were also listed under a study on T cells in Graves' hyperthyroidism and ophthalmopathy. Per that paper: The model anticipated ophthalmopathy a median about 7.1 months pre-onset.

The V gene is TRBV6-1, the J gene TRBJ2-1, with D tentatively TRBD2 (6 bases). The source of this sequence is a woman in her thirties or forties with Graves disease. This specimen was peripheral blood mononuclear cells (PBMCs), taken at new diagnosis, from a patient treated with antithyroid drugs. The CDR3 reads CASSQRSGPYNEQFF. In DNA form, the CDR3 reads TGTGCCAGCAGCCAAAGGAGCGGGCCGTACAATGAGCAGTTCTTC.